This passage covers 13 T cell receptor beta chains from one sample sequenced in a study of CD4 and CD8 cells across lung adenocarcinoma regions (dated by TCRdb to between 2017 and 2018). Receptor libraries were prepared by PCR. The instrument given in TCRdb is HiSeq X Ten. TCRdb reprocessed the public reads (quality trimming at Q25 with fastp, clone calling with MiXCR) and kept in-frame beta chains. Identical CDR3 protein sequences are pooled into one entry, listed with their most common genes and DNA. In all, the sample holds about 11,000 distinct CDR3 sequences, and 50% to 60% of those were seen once. 88% of the sample belongs to the ten largest clones. The sequenced material came from CD8+ T cells from the margin of a lung tumor. Explained via the paper, the cell subset or site label denotes: tumor margin region. The receptor set was obtained from a male donor with lung adenocarcinoma. The CD4 and CD8 labels of this study may be unreliable.

This chain links TRBV27 with TRBJ2-5, with D perhaps TRBD2 (5 bases). Trimming removed 7 bases at V and 0 bases at J, with 6 bases between. Germline V CDR1 and CDR2: MNHEY, SMNVEV (reference sequence). This CDR3 comprises 12 residues. The CDR3 is CASKDYQETQYF. The DNA of the CDR3 is TGTGCCAGCAAGGACTACCAAGAGACCCAGTACTTC.

The chain uses TRBV27 and TRBJ2-1, with 7 positions matching TRBD1. The J segment lost 3 bases and the V segment lost 5 bases, leaving 13 bases of the junction unmatched. Germline V gene lookup returns CDR1 MNHEY and CDR2 SMNVEV (reference sequence). The CDR3 extends over 17 amino acids. The CDR3 is CASSPQGGRMGYNEQFF. In DNA form, the CDR3 reads TGTGCCAGCAGTCCCCAAGGGGGCCGAATGGGCTACAATGAGCAGTTCTTC.

This clonotype was picked up a small number of times. V and J are TRBV7-6 and TRBJ2-6; no reliable D call. This CDR3 has 16 amino acids. Germline V gene sequence: CDR1 SGHVS, CDR2 FNYEAQ. The ends were cut back, 4 bases at V and 0 bases at J, with 10 bases in the middle. CDR3 in DNA: TGTGCCAGCAGCTCCCCCAAAAGCTCTGGGGCCAACGTCCTGACTTTC. Encoded protein: CASSSPKSSGANVLTF. Drawing the rest from reference TRBV7-6 and TRBJ2-6, the complete variable domain is GAGVSQSPRYKVTKRGQDVALRCDPISGHVSLYWYRQALGQGPEFLTYFNYEAQQDKSGLPNDRFSAERPEGSISTLTIQRTEQRDSAMYRCASSSPKSSGANVLTFGAGSRLTVL.

CDR3 protein: CASSEDSGWVSGYTF. The CDR3, as DNA: TGTGCCAGCAGTGAAGATTCGGGCTGGGTCTCTGGCTACACCTTC. The genes are TRBV6-1 and TRBJ1-2, with D unresolved. CDR1 and CDR2 (germline): MNHNS, SASEGT. This CDR3 has 15 residues. The V end was cut by 1 base, the J end by 7 bases, with 16 bases between.

This clonotype was counted between two and nine times. The CDR3 spells CASRPSGTYYEQYF. For the CDR3, the DNA is TGTGCCAGCAGACCGAGTGGCACCTACTACGAGCAGTACTTC. The chain links TRBV11-2 to TRBJ2-7, with D unresolved. Germline assignment: CDR1 SGHAT and CDR2 FQNNGV. CDR3 length: 14 amino acids. Trimming took off 6 bases at V and 3 bases at J, with 15 bases between the two ends.

The J gene is TRBJ2-3, the V gene TRBV10-2; 7 bases agree with TRBD2. Germline V lookup: CDR1 WSHSY, CDR2 SAAADI. Trimming at V came to 4 bases and at J to 0 bases, leaving 4 bases not matched to a gene. The CDR3 has 15 amino acids. The CDR3 is CASSAPSGSTDTQYF. CDR3 nucleotide sequence: TGCGCCAGCAGTGCCCCTAGCGGTAGCACAGATACGCAGTATTTT.

A word on this clonotype: One junction end does not reproduce the germline sequence, and a read error may be involved. The V gene is TRBV7-3, the J gene TRBJ2-3, with TRBD2 as a possible D gene (6 bases). CDR1 is SGHTA, CDR2 FQGTGA, per germline. CDR3 length: 17 amino acids. The CDR3 DNA is TGTGCCAGCAGCCCGGGGACTGGCGGCAGGGACCCAGATACGCAGTACTTT. Amino acids: CASSPGTGGRDPDTQYF.

This chain uses TRBV3-1 with TRBJ2-3; 8 bases are shared with TRBD1. Germline CDR1 is LGHDT and CDR2 is YNNKEL (reference sequence). V shed 3 bases, J shed 0 bases, and the junction held 8 bases outside the gene matches. This CDR3 is 17 amino acids long. The CDR3 nucleotides are TGTGCCAGCAGCCAGGCACGACAGGGGTATAGCACAGATACGCAGTATTTT. Amino acids: CASSQARQGYSTDTQYF.

Comment on this clonotype: Germline and junction disagree at one end, which may indicate a read error. The V call is TRBV6-1, the J call TRBJ2-2; D is tentatively TRBD1 or TRBD2 (5 bases each). Germline loops: CDR1 MNHNS, CDR2 SASEGT. CDR3 length: 14 residues. CDR3 region: CVGRKTLGTGELYF. The CDR3 DNA is TGTGTCGGCAGAAAGACCCTGGGGACCGGGGAGCTGTATTTT.

The DNA for the CDR3 is TGTGCCAGCAGGGCCCAGGCTGGGGCCAACGTCCTGACTTTC. It is translated as CASRAQAGANVLTF. The gene calls are TRBV6-1 and TRBJ2-1; no reliable D call. The end of the DNA aligns better with TRBJ2-6, so the J call may be wrong. Germline V gene data show CDR1 as MNHNS and CDR2 as SASEGT. CDR3 length equals 14 residues.

The chain is built from TRBV27 and TRBJ2-5, with a possible D match to TRBD2 (5 bases). The germline CDR1 and CDR2 sequences are MNHEY and SMNVEV (reference sequence). The V and J ends lost 0 bases and 3 bases respectively, with 5 bases between them. The CDR3 runs to 13 residues. The CDR3 region has the DNA TGTGCCAGCAGTTTATCGAGGGAAGAGACCCAGTACTTC. Translated: CASSLSREETQYF.

The J gene is TRBJ2-3, the V gene TRBV6-1; D remains unclear. The CDR3 spans 12 residues. Germline V gene sequence: CDR1 MNHNS, CDR2 SASEGT. Deletions cut 9 bases from V and 5 bases from J, with 12 bases between. The CDR3 nucleotides are TGTGCCAGTCGTAATACGGGAGATACGCAGTATTTT. It is translated as CASRNTGDTQYF.

Notes on this clonotype: A junction end diverges from the germline sequence, so it may reflect a read error. DNA for the CDR3: TGTGCCAGGAGCTTAGGGGGGGAGGGGCCAGAGACGCAGTATTTC. This encodes CARSLGGEGPETQYF. The rearrangement joins TRBV7-2 to TRBJ2-3; D might be TRBD2 (7 bases). Germline lookup yields CDR1 SGHTA and CDR2 FQGNSA. The CDR3 spans 15 residues. Looking up the rest from reference TRBV7-2 and TRBJ2-3 gives the full variable domain: GAGVSQSPSNKVTEKGKDVELRCDPISGHTALYWYRQSLGQGLEFLIYFQGNSAPDKSGLPSDRFSAERTGGSVSTLTIQRTQQEDSAVYLCARSLGGEGPETQYFGPGTRLTVL.